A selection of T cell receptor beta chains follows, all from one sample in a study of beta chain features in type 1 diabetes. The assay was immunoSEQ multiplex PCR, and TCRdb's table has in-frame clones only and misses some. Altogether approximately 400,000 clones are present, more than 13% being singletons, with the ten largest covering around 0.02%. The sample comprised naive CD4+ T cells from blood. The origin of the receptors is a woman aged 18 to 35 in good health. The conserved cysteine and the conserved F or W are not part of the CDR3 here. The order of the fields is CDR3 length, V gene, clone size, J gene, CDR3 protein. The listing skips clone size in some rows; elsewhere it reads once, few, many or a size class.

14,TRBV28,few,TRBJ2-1,ASSPRRLTIYNEQF
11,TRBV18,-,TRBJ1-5,ASSQQGSQPQH
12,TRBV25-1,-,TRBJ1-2,ASSDIGERDGYT
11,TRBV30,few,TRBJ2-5,AWSPRFQETQY
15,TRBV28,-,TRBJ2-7,ASSPYGDRGPSDEQY
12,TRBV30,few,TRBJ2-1,AWGTGQGGTEQF
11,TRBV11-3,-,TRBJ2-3,ARGRGQEDTQY
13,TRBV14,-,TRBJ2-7,ASSQWQAGGSEQY
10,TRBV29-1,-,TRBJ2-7,SVAGSGDEQY
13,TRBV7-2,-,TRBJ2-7,ASSLEGQGFYEQY
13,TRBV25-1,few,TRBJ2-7,ASSDLTTGGDEQY
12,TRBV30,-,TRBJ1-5,AWSVLLSNQPQH
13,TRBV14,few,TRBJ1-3,ASSRARGSGNTIY
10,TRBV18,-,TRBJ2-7,ASSSYTDEQY
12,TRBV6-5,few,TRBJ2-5,ASSYVGRGETQY
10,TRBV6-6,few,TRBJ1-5,ASSQGYQPQH
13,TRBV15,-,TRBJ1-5,ATSRGTGNNQPQH
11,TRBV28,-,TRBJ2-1,ASSPPWGSEQF
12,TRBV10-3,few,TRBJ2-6,AISDSSGANVLT
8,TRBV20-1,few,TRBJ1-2,SASGNGYT
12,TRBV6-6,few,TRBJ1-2,ASSRDRTSYGYT
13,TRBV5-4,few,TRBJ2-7,ASSPAVNNFYEQY
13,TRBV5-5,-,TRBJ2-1,ASTYGLAGYNEQF
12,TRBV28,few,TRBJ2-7,ASSAPGQTYEQY
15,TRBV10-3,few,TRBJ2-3,AISERAPSVSTDTQY
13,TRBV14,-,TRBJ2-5,ASSQGLAGGATQY
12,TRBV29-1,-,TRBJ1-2,SVDPRQGRGGYT
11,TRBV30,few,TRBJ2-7,AGAGLPSYEQY
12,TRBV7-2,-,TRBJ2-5,ASSPWASQETQY
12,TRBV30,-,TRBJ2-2,AWKASTNTGELF
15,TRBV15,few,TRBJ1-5,ATSRDGTVLSNQPQH
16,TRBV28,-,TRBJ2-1,ASSPWTGGRLMDNEQF
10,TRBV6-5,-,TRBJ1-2,ASRTTGFGYT
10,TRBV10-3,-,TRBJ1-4,ASGGIDEKLF
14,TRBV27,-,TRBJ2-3,ASSPMTSGSTDTQY
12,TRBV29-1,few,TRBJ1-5,SVEEAGINQPQH
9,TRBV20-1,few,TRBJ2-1,SALTNNEQF
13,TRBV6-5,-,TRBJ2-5,ASSYPTSGKETQY
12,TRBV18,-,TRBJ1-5,ASSPFEGVQPQH
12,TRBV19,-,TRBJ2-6,ASTRGSGANVLT
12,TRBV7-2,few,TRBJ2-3,ASTRQGRGDTQY
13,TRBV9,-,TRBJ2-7,ASSVDLAGGPKQY